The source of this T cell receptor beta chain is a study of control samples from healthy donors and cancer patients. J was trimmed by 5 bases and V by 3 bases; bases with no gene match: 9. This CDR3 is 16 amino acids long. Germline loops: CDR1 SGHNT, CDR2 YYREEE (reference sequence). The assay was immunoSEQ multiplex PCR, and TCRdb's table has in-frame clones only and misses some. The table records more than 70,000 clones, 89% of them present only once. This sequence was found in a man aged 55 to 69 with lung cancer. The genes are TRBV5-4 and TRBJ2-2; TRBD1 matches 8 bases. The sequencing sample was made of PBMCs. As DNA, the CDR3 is TGTGCCAGCAGCTCATCCGGGACAGGCGGGACCGGGGAGCTGTTTTTT. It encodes CASSSSGTGGTGELFF.